This TCR beta chain came from a study of T cell repertoires in cytomegalovirus infection. Study as a whole: Public TCR beta signatures provided an indication of both CMV infection and a matching HLA type.

This CDR3 region has 17 residues. Germline V gene data show CDR1 as SGHKS and CDR2 as YYEKEE (reference sequence). V was trimmed by 4 bases and J by 6 bases, leaving 26 bases between them. One entry per CDR3 protein, called by TCRdb with MiXCR from the reads. The sample consists of roughly 500,000 distinct CDR3 sequences, around 10% of them appearing once. The study, taken as a whole, reports: Dominating the ex vivo response were TCR beta clonotypes that were CMV-specific and HLA-C-restricted.

This clonotype showed up many times. Its antigen is undetermined. This rearrangement joins TRBV5-5 to TRBJ2-7, with D possibly TRBD1 on 5 matching bases. This receptor was taken from a human donor in good health (CMV status not recorded). Some clones in this sample may be carry-over from other donors' samples. Sequencing was carried out using PBMCs. CDR3 DNA sequence: TGTGCCAGCAGCCCCGTTTGGGCAGGGCCGTCTCTTAGCGAGCAGTACTTC. It yields the protein CASSPVWAGPSLSEQYF.